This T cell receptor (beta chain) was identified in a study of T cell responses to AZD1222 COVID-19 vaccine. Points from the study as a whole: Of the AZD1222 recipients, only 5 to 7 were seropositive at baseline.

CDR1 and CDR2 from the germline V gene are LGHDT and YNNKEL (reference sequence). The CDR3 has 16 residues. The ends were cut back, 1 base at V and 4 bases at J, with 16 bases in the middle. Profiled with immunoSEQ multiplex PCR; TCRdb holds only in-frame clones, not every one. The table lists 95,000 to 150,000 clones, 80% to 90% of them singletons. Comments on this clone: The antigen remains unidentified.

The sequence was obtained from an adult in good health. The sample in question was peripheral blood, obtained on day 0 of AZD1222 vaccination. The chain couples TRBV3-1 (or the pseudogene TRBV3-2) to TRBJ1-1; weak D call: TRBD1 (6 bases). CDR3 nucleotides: TGTGCCAGCAGCCAAGTCCCTACTATAGGGGGCACTGAAGCTTTCTTT. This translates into CASSQVPTIGGTEAFF.